This T cell receptor (beta chain) was sequenced for a study of vaccination and CD4 T cells after COVID-19. Treatment defined: roughly ten-day PBMC culture with coronavirus spike peptide pools or control peptides (ViraFEST assay). Via ViraFEST, peptide pools expanded antigen-specific T cells before TCR sequencing. On this clonotype itself: Antigen unknown.

Cultured CD4+ T-cell DNA underwent Oncomine TCR Beta short-read sequencing. TCRdb redid the calling of the PCR reads with MiXCR, one entry per CDR3 protein. The top ten clones hold 35% to 55% of a sample with approximately 9,600 distinct CDR3 sequences, 26% of them seen once. This CDR3 region has 12 residues. Germline V gene sequence: CDR1 DFQATT, CDR2 SNEGSKA (reference sequence). Trimming removed 6 bases at V and 3 bases at J, with 12 bases between. The material sequenced was CD4+ T cells from blood, cultured in vitro, taken before SARS-CoV-2 vaccination. The receptor was derived from a human donor who received a COVID-19 vaccine. The genes are TRBV20-1 and TRBJ2-7; TRBD2 is a possible D gene (5 bases). As DNA, the CDR3 is TGCAGTGCAGGGCGGGTAAACTACGAGCAGTACTTC. It codes for CSAGRVNYEQYF.